A single count supports the clone carrying this TCR beta chain. Expressed TCRB transcripts got sequenced, as all isolated RNA was reverse transcribed. TCRdb keeps only in-frame clones here, not all; method: immunoSEQ multiplex PCR. The sample has some 900,000 clones, about a sixth seen once. A heparinised blood draw that averaged about 120 mL was obtained once from each donor. Sorting gave populations that all exceeded 98% purity. This sample is drawn from a study of beta chain features in type 1 diabetes. With 2 bases removed from V and 4 bases from J, the gap between germline ends came to 10 bases. The CDR3 spans 14 residues. Germline CDR1 reads SGHTA; CDR2 reads FQGTGA.

Source material: naive CD4+ T cells from blood. J is TRBJ2-3 and V is TRBV7-3; D remains unclear. The origin of this receptor is a woman aged 18-29 years in good health. This CDR3 reads CASSLRPKADTQYF. The CDR3 DNA sequence: TGTGCCAGCAGCTTACGCCCTAAAGCAGATACGCAGTATTTT.